This T cell receptor beta chain was captured in a study of blood T cell repertoires in COVID-19. The table came from immunoSEQ multiplex PCR; TCRdb's copy has only in-frame clones and leaves some out. The sample has tens of thousands of clones; around 86% are singletons. This CDR3 is built from 14 residues. Trimming cost V 2 bases and J 6 bases; bases outside gene matches: 5. CDR1 KGHSH and CDR2 LQKENI come from the germline V gene. The source material was peripheral blood. This clonotype originated in a human donor in a cohort sampled during active COVID-19. The V and J genes are TRBV18 and TRBJ2-7; 9 bases match TRBD1. CDR3 DNA: TGTGCCAGCTCACCAGGGACAGGGAGGCGCGAGCAGTACTTC. It specifies CASSPGTGRREQYF.